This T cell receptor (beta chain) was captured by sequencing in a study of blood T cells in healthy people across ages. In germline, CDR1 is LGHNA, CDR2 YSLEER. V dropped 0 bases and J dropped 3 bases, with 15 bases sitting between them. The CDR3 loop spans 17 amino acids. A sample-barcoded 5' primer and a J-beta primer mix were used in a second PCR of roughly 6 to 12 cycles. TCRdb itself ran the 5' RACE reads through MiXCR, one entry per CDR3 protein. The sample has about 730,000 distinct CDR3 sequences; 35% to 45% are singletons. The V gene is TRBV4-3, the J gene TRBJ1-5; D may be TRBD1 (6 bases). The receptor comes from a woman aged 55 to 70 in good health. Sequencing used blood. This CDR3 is CASSQDRGGPFNQPQHF. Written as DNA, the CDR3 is TGCGCCAGCAGCCAAGATAGAGGGGGACCGTTCAATCAGCCCCAGCATTTT.